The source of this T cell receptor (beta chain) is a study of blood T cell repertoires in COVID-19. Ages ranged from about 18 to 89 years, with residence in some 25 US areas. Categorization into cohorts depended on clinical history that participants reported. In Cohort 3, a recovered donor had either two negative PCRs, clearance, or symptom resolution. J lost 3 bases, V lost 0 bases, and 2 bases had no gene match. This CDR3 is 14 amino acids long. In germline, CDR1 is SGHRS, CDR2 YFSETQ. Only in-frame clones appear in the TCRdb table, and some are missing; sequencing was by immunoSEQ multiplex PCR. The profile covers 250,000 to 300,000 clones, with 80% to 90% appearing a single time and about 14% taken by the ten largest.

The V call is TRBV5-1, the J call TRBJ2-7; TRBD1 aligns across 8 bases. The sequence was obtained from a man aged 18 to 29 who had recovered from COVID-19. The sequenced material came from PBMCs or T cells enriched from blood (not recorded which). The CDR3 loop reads CASSLGQGSYEQYF. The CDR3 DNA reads TGCGCCAGCAGCTTGGGACAGGGGAGCTACGAGCAGTACTTC.